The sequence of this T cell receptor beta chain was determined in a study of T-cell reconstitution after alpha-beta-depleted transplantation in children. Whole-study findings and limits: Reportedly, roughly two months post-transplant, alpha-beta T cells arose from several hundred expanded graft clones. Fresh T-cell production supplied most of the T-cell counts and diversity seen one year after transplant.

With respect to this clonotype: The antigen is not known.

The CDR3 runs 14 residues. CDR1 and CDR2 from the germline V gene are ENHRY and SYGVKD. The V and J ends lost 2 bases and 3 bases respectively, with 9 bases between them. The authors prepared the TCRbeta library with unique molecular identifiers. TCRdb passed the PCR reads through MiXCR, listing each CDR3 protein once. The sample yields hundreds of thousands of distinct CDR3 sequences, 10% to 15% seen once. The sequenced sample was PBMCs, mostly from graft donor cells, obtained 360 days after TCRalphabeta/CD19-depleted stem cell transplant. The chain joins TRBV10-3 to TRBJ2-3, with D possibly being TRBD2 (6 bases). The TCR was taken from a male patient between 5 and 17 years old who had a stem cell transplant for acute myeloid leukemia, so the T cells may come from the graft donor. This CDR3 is CAISEGGKTDTQYF. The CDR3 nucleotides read TGTGCCATCAGTGAGGGCGGGAAGACAGATACGCAGTATTTT.